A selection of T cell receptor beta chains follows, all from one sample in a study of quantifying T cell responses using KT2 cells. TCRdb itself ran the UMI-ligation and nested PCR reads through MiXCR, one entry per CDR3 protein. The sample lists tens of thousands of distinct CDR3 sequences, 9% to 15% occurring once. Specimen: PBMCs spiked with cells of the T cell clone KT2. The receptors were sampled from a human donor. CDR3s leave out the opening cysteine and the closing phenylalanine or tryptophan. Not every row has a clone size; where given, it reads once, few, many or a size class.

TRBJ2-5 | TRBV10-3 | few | AISAQPLRETQY
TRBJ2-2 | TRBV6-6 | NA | ASTKLQGEELF
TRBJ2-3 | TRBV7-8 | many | ASSHTRSGGVADTQY
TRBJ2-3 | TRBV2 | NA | ASKKTSVTDTQY
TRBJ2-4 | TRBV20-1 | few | SAREGGVGNIQY
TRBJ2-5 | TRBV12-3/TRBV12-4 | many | ASSYGLADPKGETQY
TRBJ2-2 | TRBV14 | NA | ASSRFGQYPRVNTGELF
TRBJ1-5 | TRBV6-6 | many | ASSYPGGNQPQH
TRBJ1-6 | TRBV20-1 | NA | KGQGNNSPLH
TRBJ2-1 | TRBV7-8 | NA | ASSLEAGSRNEQF
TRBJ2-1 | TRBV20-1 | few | SASGRGDEQF
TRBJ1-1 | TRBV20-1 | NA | SANRVNTEAF
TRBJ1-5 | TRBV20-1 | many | SARVRGLGNQPQH
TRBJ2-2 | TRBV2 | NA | ASSDLKGNAGELF
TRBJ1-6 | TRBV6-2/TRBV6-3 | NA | ASSYSRSPLH
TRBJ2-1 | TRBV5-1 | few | ASSPLGRGGVNEQF
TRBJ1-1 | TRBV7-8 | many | ASTGTGNVMGTEAF
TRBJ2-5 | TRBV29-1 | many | SAGGQGRETQY
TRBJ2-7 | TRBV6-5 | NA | ASSYSILGGREESEQY
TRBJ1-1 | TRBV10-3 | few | AISESVGVEAF
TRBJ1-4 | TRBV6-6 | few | ATGGSPREKLF
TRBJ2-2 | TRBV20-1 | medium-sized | SAREGSGDTGELF
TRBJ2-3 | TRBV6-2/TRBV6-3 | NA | ASSLHTDTQY
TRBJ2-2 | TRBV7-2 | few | ASSLLWTASTGELF
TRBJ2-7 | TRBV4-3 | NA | ASSQAASGSYEQY
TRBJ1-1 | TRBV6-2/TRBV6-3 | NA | ASSTQDRRLNTEAF
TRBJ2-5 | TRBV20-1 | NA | SAREIGSERETQY
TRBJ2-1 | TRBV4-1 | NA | ASSQEAFGSHRPEQF
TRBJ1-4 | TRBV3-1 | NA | ASSHPGQGREKLF
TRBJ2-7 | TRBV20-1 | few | SASRWGSGEQY
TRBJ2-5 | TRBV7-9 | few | ASSNFLRARNRGAWETQY
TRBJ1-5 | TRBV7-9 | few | ASSPNRQGNQPQH
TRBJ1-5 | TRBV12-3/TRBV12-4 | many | ASSSRVGTGNQPQH
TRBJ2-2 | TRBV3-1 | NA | ATKQGNTGELF
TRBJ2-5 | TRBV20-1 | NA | SAQKGSSQETQY
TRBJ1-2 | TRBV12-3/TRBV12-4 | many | ASIPSGARGYT
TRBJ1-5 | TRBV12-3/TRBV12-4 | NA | ASSLEGRGSQPQH
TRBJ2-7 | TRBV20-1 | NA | SARDGAGPFYEQY
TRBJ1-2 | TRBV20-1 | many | SAELRTTNYGYT
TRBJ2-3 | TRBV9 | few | ASSATGGTGSPDTQY
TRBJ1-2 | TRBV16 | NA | ASSQTPLSAQSVRGRYGYT
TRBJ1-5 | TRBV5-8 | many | ASSWQLSNQPQH
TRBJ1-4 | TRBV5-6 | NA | ASSLVGTGNEKLF
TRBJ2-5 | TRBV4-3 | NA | ASSLGAGIRETQY
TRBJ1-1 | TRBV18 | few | ASSKESGGRTEAF
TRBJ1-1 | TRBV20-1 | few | SSPGTGGTEAF
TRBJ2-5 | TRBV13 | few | ASSFVRGETQY
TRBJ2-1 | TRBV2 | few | ASAVAASGGPNEQF
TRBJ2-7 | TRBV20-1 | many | SAGSYEQY
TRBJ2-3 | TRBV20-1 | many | SAILAGGGDTQY
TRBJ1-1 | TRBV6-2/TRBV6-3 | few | ASRSLGKSTEAF
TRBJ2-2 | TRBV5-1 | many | ACFGGTGHTGELF
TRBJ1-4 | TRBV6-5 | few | ASSRTINEKLF